The 14 T cell receptor beta chains reported below all come from one sample, sequenced in a study of quantifying T cell responses using KT2 cells. Whole-study context: cDNA was made from DNase-treated RNA using alpha and beta constant primers.

The cDNA 3' end received a ligated oligonucleotide with a UMI. First-round PCR used 4 to 5 cycles and beta primers RC1.1 and RC1.2 covering TRBC1 and TRBC2. TCRdb reanalysed the UMI-ligation and nested PCR reads using MiXCR and keeps one entry per CDR3 protein. Among fewer than 45,000 distinct CDR3 sequences listed, about 15% were seen once. Material: PBMCs spiked with cells of the T cell clone KT2. The origin of the receptors is a human donor.

This chain joins TRBV20-1 and TRBJ2-7; D not certain. The length of the CDR3 is 11 residues. CDR1 is DFQATT, CDR2 SNEGSKA, per germline (reference sequence). V was clipped by 3 bases and J by 6 bases, with 9 bases between them. The CDR3 nucleotides read TGCAGTGCTAGGATCGGGCCCGAGCAGTACTTC. It encodes CSARIGPEQYF.

This clonotype has more than one count but fewer than ten. This chain joins TRBV6-1 and TRBJ1-5, with TRBD1 as a possible D gene (5 bases). Trimming shortened V by 8 bases and J by 0 bases, and 23 bases separated the two germline ends. Germline-derived CDR1 and CDR2 are MNHNS and SASEGT. The CDR3 has 18 amino acids. The CDR3 spells CASFPGHGRPNSNQPQHF. For the CDR3, the DNA is TGTGCCAGCTTTCCTGGACATGGTCGGCCCAATAGCAATCAGCCCCAGCATTTT.

V and J are TRBV20-1 and TRBJ1-3; the D is unclear. Per germline, CDR1 DFQATT and CDR2 SNEGSKA (reference sequence). The CDR3 covers 13 residues. V lost 4 bases, J lost 0 bases, and 7 bases lay in between. CDR3 region: CSAIPNSGNTIYF. The CDR3 DNA sequence: TGCAGTGCTATCCCCAACTCTGGAAACACCATATATTTT.

The V gene is TRBV4-2, the J gene TRBJ2-1, with 8 bases identical to TRBD1. J lost 5 bases, V lost 0 bases, and 9 bases had no gene match. CDR3 length: 17 residues. Germline V gene lookup returns CDR1 LGHNA and CDR2 YNFKEQ. Written as DNA, the CDR3 is TGTGCCAGCAGCCAAGATTTTAACAGGGGGTTACACAATGAGCAGTTCTTC. Translated: CASSQDFNRGLHNEQFF.

This clonotype has a handful of counts. Here the CDR3 omits its conserved ending phenylalanine or tryptophan, so a read error is the likely source. The DNA is omitted, as the CDR3 cannot be located on it reliably, and the CDR3 follows TCRdb's listing. CDR3 residues: CASSYQGLAAQPS. The chain is built from TRBV6-6 and TRBJ2-1; TRBD2, as called in the table, went unchecked against the DNA. From its first to its last residue, the CDR3 has 13 amino acids. Germline-derived CDR1 and CDR2 are MNHNY and SVGAGI (reference sequence).

This chain uses TRBV20-1 with TRBJ1-6, with D possibly being TRBD1 (5 bases). V lost 4 bases and J lost 7, with 11 bases in between. Germline V gene lookup returns CDR1 DFQATT and CDR2 SNEGSKA (reference sequence). This CDR3 has 13 residues. The CDR3: CSANSRENSPLHF. The CDR3 DNA follows: TGCAGTGCTAATAGCAGGGAAAATTCACCCCTCCACTTT.

This clonotype was counted ten times or more. The V gene is TRBV12-3 or TRBV12-4, the J gene TRBJ1-1; D call uncertain. Deletions cut 1 base from V and 4 bases from J, with 7 bases between. The CDR3 sequence is 13 residues long. The CDR3 DNA reads as TGTGCCAGCAGTTTAGGGGGAAGCACTGAAGCTTTCTTT. It translates to CASSLGGSTEAFF.

The chain recombines TRBV30 with TRBJ2-1; D is unclear. The CDR3 is 14 amino acids. Trimming took off 0 bases at V and 5 bases at J, with 11 bases between the two ends. Germline CDR1 and CDR2: GTSNPN and SVGIG (reference sequence). CDR3: CAWSVGFKDNEQFF. DNA of the CDR3: TGTGCCTGGAGTGTAGGGTTTAAAGACAATGAGCAGTTCTTC.

The chain is built from TRBV5-4 and TRBJ2-7; the match to TRBD1 covers 7 bases. V gave up 4 bases and J gave up 3 bases; unmatched junction bases: 10. Germline CDR1 reads SGHNT; CDR2 reads YYREEE (reference sequence). There are 15 residues in the CDR3. The CDR3 sequence is CASSIGPGQYYEQYF. CDR3 coding DNA: TGTGCCAGCAGCATAGGACCGGGACAGTACTACGAGCAGTACTTC.

The chain carries TRBV12-3 or TRBV12-4 and TRBJ1-2; unclear D gene. V lost 7 bases, J lost 4 bases, and 13 bases lay in between. The CDR3 has 13 residues. DNA for the CDR3: TGTGCCAGCACCCCTCAGGACCGCTATGGCTACACCTTC. As protein: CASTPQDRYGYTF.

This clonotype was counted only a few times. This chain links TRBV12-3 or TRBV12-4 with TRBJ1-3; D ambiguous. The germline V and J ends were trimmed by 5 bases and 2 bases, with 19 bases remaining between them. This CDR3 region has 17 residues. The CDR3: CASSPANSAWTGNTIYF. The CDR3 DNA is TGTGCCAGCAGTCCGGCCAACAGTGCTTGGACTGGAAACACCATATATTTT.

The sample holds a few counts of this clonotype. The chain recombines TRBV12-3 or TRBV12-4 with TRBJ2-1; 9 bases align to TRBD2. This CDR3 contains 17 residues. V lost 3 bases, J lost 7 bases, and 13 bases stayed unmatched. CDR3 bases: TGTGCCAGCAGTTTCATTGCGGGGTGGCGGGAGGGAAATGAGCAGTTCTTC. It translates to CASSFIAGWREGNEQFF.

This sequence joins TRBV6-5 and TRBJ1-5; a weak D match, TRBD1 (5 bases). CDR3 length equals 16 residues. Trimming took off 2 bases at V and 4 bases at J, with 15 bases between the two ends. The germline V gene has CDR1 MNHEY and CDR2 SVGAGI. The CDR3 bases are TGTGCCAGCAGTTACCCAGGGTCCCTTAAAAATCAGCCCCAGCATTTT. This codes for CASSYPGSLKNQPQHF.

This clonotype was seen more than once but under ten times. The chain employs TRBV29-1 and TRBJ2-1, with D possibly TRBD2 on 6 matching bases. The CDR3 sequence is 16 residues long. V dropped 0 bases and J dropped 8 bases, with 20 bases sitting between them. Germline CDR1 and CDR2: SQVTM and ANQGSEA. CDR3 DNA sequence: TGCAGCGTTGAAGATGGCGGGGCCCTTGGGATCTATGAGCAGTTCTTC. Protein sequence: CSVEDGGALGIYEQFF.